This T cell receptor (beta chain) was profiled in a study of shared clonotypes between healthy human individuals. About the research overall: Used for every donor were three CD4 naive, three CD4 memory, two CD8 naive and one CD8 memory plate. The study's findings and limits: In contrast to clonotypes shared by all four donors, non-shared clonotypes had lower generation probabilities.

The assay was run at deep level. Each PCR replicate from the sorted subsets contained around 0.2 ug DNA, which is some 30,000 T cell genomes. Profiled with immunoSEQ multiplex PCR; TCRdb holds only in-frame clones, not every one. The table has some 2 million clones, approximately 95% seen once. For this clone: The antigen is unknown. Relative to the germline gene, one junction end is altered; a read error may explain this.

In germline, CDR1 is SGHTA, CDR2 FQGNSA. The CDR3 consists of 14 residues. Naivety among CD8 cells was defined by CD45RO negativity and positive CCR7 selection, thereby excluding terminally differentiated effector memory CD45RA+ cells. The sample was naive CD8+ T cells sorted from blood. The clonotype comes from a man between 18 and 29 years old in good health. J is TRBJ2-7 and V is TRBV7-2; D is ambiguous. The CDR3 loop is CASSLQSLSSEQYF. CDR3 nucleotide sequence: TGTGCCAGCAGCTTACAATCCCTTTCCTCCGAGCAGTACTTC.